This TCR beta chain was documented in a study of STAT3 mutations in large granular lymphocyte leukemia. Study-level points and caveats: Every T-cell large granular lymphocyte leukemia patient had at least one immunodominant TCR beta clonotype. TCR clonotype switching after therapy occurred in about 30% of the 18 patients.

CDR3 size: 15 residues. V was clipped by 4 bases and J by 2 bases, with 14 bases between them. Germline values: CDR1 LNHDA, CDR2 SQIVND (reference sequence). In the case of this clone: The antigen remains unidentified.

Profiling relied on immunoSEQ multiplex PCR, and the TCRdb table lists in-frame clones only, not all of them. The data contain fewer than 15,000 clones, roughly 88% of them seen just once; the ten biggest clones take up about 12%. The chain has TRBV19 and TRBJ1-2, with D maybe TRBD1 (6 bases). The clonotype comes from a human donor with T large granular lymphocyte leukemia. Some clones in this sample may be carry-over from other donors' samples. The sequencing input was PBMCs. The CDR3 loop reads CASSTRGDSNYGYTF. DNA of the CDR3: TGTGCCAGTAGTACGAGGGGGGACTCCAACTATGGCTACACCTTC.